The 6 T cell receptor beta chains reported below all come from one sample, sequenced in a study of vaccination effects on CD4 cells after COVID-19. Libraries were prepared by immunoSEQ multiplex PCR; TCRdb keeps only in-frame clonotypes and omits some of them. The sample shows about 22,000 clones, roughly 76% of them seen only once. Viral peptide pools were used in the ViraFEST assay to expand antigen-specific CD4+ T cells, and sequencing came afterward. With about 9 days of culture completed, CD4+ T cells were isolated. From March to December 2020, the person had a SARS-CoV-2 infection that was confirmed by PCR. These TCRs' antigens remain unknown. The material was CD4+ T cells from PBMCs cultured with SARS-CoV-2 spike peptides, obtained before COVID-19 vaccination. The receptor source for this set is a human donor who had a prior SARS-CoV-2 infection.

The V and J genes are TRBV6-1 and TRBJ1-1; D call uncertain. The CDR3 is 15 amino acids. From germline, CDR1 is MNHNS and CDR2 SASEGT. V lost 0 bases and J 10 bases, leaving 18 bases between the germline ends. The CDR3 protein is CASSEAPYPGFGAFF. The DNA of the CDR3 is TGTGCCAGCAGTGAAGCGCCCTACCCGGGGTTTGGAGCTTTCTTT.

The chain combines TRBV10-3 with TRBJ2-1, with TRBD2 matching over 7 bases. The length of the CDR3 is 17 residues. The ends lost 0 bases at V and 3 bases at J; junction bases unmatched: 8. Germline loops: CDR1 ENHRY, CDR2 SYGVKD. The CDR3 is CAISESRGSGDYNEQFF. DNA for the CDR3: TGTGCCATCAGTGAGTCTAGGGGCAGCGGGGACTACAATGAGCAGTTCTTC.

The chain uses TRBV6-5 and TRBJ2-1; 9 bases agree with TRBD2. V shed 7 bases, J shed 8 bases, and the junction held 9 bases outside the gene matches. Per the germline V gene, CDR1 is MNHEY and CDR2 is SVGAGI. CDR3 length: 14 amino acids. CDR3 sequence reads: CASTREGGSHEQFF. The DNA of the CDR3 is TGTGCCAGCACGCGGGAGGGAGGGAGCCATGAGCAGTTCTTC.

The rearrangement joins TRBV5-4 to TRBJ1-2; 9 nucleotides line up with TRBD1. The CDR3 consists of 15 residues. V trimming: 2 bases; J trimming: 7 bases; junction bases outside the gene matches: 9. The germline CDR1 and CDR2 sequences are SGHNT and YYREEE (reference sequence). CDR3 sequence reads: CASSFDGTGLAGYTF. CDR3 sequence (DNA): TGTGCCAGCAGCTTTGATGGGACAGGGCTGGCTGGCTACACCTTC.

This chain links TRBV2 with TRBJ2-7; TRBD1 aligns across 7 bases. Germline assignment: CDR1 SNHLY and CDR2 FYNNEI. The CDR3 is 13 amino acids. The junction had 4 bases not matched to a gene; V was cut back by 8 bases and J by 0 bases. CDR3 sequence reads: CASGGDSSYEQYF. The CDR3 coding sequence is TGTGCCAGCGGTGGGGACAGCTCCTACGAGCAGTACTTC. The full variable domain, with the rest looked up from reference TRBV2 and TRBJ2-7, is EPEVTQTPSHQVTQMGQEVILRCVPISNHLYFYWYRQILGQKVEFLVSFYNNEISEKSEIFDDQFSVERPDGSNFTLKIRSTKLEDSAMYFCASGGDSSYEQYFGPGTRLTVT.

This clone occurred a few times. CDR3 amino acids: CSASLGEGYEQYF. CDR3 in DNA: TGCAGTGCTAGTTTAGGGGAGGGCTACGAGCAGTACTTC. The chain is built from TRBV20-1 and TRBJ2-7; 7 bases are a match to TRBD2. Unmatched junction bases numbered 5, after V lost 3 bases and J lost 3 bases. This CDR3 comprises 13 residues. Germline V gives CDR1 DFQATT, CDR2 SNEGSKA (reference sequence).